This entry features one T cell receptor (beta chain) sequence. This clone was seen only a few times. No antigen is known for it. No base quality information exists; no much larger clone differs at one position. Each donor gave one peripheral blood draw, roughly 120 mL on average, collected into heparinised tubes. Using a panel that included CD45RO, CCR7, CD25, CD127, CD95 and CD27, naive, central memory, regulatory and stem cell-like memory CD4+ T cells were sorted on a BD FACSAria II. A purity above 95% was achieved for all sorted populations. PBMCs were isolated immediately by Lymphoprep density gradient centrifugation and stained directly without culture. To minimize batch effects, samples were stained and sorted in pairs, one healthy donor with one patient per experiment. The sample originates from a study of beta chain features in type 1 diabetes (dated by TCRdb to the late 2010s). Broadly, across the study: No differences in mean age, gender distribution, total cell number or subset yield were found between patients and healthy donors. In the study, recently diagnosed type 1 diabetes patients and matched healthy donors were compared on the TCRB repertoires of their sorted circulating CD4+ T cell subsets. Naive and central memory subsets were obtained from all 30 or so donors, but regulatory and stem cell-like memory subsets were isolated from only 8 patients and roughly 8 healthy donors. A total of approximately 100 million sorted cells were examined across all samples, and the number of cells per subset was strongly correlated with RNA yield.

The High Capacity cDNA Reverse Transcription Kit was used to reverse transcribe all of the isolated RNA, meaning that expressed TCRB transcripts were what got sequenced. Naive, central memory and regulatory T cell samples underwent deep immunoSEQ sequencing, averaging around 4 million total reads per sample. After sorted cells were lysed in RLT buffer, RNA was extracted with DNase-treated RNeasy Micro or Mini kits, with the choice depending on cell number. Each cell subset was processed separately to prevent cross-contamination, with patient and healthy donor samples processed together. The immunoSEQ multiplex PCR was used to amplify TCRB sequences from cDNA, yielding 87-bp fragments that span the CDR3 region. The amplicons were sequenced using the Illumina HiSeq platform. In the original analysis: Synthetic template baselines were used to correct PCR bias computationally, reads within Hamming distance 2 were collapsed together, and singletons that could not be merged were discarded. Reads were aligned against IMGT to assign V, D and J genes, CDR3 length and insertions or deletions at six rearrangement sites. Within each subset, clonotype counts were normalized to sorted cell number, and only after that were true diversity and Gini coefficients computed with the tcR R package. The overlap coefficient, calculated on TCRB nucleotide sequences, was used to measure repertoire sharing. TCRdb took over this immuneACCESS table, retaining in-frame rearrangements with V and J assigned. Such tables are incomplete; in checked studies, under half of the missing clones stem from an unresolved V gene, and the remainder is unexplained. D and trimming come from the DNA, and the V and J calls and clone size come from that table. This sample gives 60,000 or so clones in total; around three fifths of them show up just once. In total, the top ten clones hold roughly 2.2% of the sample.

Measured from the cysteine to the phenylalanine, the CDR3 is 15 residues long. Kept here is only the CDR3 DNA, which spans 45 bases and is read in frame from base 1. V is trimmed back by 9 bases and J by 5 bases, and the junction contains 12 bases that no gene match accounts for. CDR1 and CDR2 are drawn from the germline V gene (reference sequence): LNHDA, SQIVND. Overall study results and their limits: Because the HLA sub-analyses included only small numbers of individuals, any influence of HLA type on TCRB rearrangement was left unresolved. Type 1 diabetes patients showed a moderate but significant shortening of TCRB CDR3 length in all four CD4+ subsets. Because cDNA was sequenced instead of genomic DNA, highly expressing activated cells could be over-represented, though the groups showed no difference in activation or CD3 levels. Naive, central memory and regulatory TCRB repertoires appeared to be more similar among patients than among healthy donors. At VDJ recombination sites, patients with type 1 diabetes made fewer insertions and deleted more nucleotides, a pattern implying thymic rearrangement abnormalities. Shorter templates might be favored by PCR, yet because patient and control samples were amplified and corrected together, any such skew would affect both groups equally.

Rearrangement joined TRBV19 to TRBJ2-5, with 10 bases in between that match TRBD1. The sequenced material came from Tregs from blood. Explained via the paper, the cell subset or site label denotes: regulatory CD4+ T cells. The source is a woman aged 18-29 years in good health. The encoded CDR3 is CASAELDRGRETQYF. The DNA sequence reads TGTGCCAGCGCAGAACTTGACAGGGGGCGGGAGACCCAGTACTTC.